The clone carrying this T cell receptor (beta chain) was observed at least ten times. Its antigen is unknown. Each CDR3 protein gets one entry after TCRdb re-called the 5' RACE reads with MiXCR. The profile shows 200,000 to 250,000 distinct CDR3 sequences, approximately 24% of them singletons. The sample is drawn from a study of CD8 T cells in ankylosing spondylitis. The study, taken as a whole, reports: Those disease-linked clones were CD8+; they were also relatively rare in peripheral blood.

Trimming removed 1 base from V and 0 bases from J; junction bases left unmatched: 5. Germline CDR1 reads SGHVS; CDR2 reads FQNEAQ. The length of the CDR3 is 17 residues. The rearrangement joins TRBV7-8 to TRBJ2-3, with 9 bases lining up with TRBD2. The source material was blood, either unsorted or a sorted T cell fraction (not recorded which). The receptor's source is a male donor with ankylosing spondylitis or in good health (not recorded which). CDR3 sequence: CASSLGGLAKSTDTQYF. In DNA form, the CDR3 reads TGTGCCAGCAGCTTAGGCGGACTAGCGAAAAGCACAGATACGCAGTATTTT.